This T cell receptor beta chain came from a study of T cells in Graves' hyperthyroidism and ophthalmopathy (dated by TCRdb to the late 2010s). For the wider study: Peripheral blood was sampled at the time of initial diagnosis, prior to any treatment. Prospective prediction of ophthalmopathy was tested in an independent validation cohort of some 19 hyperthyroidism patients and 17 patients who later progressed to ophthalmopathy. The approximately 98 discovery patients were randomly divided into training and test sets at a 7:3 ratio. The paper describes TCR Vbeta CDR3 sequencing of about 140 peripheral blood samples, made up of 43 ophthalmopathy patients, roughly 80 hyperthyroidism patients and 17 progressor patients. Following sampling, methimazole starting at 30 mg daily was given to hyperthyroidism patients, and high-dose intravenous methylprednisolone was given to ophthalmopathy patients. To identify distinguishing TCR V-J signatures, a discovery cohort of roughly 100 patients was used, comprising 40 to 45 with Graves' ophthalmopathy and 57 with stable Graves' hyperthyroidism. Thyroid tissue and blood T-cell repertoires from about six Graves' hyperthyroidism patients were also compared in the study. Beyond this particular receptor, the publication reports: Sample size was not statistically predetermined, and investigators were not blinded to group allocation. Most expanded thyroid clonotypes (frequency above 0.001) were also found in blood, which suggests that blood repertoires may mirror thyroid immune responses. In validation, the model predicted progression to ophthalmopathy a median of around six months before onset, with roughly 70% sensitivity and about 75% specificity. A 13 V-J signature model separated ophthalmopathy from stable hyperthyroidism, with about 88% sensitivity and 81.08% specificity in cross-validation and 80%/75% in testing.

Deletion took 1 base off V and 0 bases off J, with a span of 10 bases between the germline ends. Based on the germline V gene, the CDR1 and CDR2 sequences are SGHAT and FQNNGV. The CDR3 starts with the cysteine, ends with the phenylalanine, and has 16 residues. CDR3 DNA is the only sequence kept; it has 48 bases, read in frame from the first base. The table lists this clonotype with many counts. There is no known antigen for this receptor. The record has no base qualities; no much larger clone is one base away. The TCR beta CDR3 regions were amplified from RNA transcripts. A first-round RT-PCR of the TCR CDR3 used the HTBI primer set with the Qiagen OneStep RT-PCR kit. A second multiplex PCR round built the libraries, followed by size selection and purification. Libraries were sequenced paired-end with 100 bp reads on an Illumina HiSeq2000. On the study's bioinformatics: SOAPnuke was used to process the raw data, with reads discarded if the reads contained adapters or uncalled bases, had a mean Phred below 15, or lacked an exact constant-primer or identifier match. COPE v1.2.5 was used to merge the high-quality paired reads, and each unique nucleotide sequence was defined as a clonotype. Clonotypes were aligned to IMGT TRBV, TRBD and TRBJ reference segments using MiTCR v1.1. The analysis included only V-J combinations with a frequency above 0.0001, which together covered around 99% of the repertoires. The TCS score was defined as F50 (clonal expansion) divided by E x V (chaos), with BLOSUM62-based TCRdist calculated between CDR3 peptides within each V-J. Welch's t-statistics and random forest reduced fewer than 600 V-J features to some 14, which were used in a naive Bayes classifier (R e1071). The public reads were reanalyzed by TCRdb: fastp trimming at Q25, MiXCR alignment, in-frame beta chains only. Every entry covers one CDR3 protein and lists the most common genes and DNA from its rows. It is TCRdb's table, rather than the study itself, that gives the V and J calls and clone size. For this sample there are around 110,000 distinct CDR3 sequences; around a sixth appear just once. Around 42% of the sample is in the top ten clones.

A patient counted as having stable Graves' hyperthyroidism if no progression to ophthalmopathy occurred over 18 months of follow-up. Hyperthyroidism patients were aged 18 to 65 years and newly diagnosed, with disease duration of less than 2 months. Exclusion was applied to patients with uncontrolled infections, other autoimmune diseases, pregnancy or lactation. Diagnoses were established on the basis of clinical symptoms, serum thyroxine and TRAb, thyroid ultrasound, and orbital computed tomography. PBMCs were separated from around 9.1 ml of fresh peripheral blood using Ficoll-Paque density gradient centrifugation. Trizol reagent was used to extract total RNA, and RNA quality was then checked on an Agilent 2100 Bioanalyzer.

The rearrangement combines TRBV11-2 with TRBJ2-1, with no confident D gene call. This receptor was obtained from a woman aged 50 to 60 with Graves' hyperthyroidism. Sequencing was performed on blood. The CDR3 here reads CASSLGSIPSYNEQFF. The DNA is as follows: TGTGCCAGCAGCTTAGGCAGCATTCCCTCCTACAATGAGCAGTTCTTC.